Below, 7 T cell receptor beta chains from the same sample are listed, as sequenced in a study of cytotoxic CD8 clonotypes in ibrutinib-treated CLL. The method was immunoSEQ multiplex PCR; TCRdb's version includes in-frame clones alone and lacks a portion of them. The sample consists of about 200,000 clones, 70% to 75% of them appearing once. The sequencing here drew on PBMCs, taken after 12 months of ibrutinib treatment. These TCRs come from a human donor with chronic lymphocytic leukemia.

The gene calls are TRBV6-1 and TRBJ2-5; TRBD2 agrees at 9 bases. The germline gives CDR1 MNHNS, CDR2 SASEGT. This CDR3 is 14 amino acids long. Germline trimming cut 6 bases from V and 2 bases from J; bases unmatched to any gene: 4. CDR3 amino acids: CASRYLAGQETQYF. CDR3 nucleotides: TGTGCCAGCAGGTATCTAGCGGGGCAAGAGACCCAGTACTTC.

This clone was counted many times. The chain joins TRBV2 to TRBJ1-5, with TRBD1 as a possible D gene (5 bases). The CDR3 sequence is 14 residues long. V was clipped by 7 bases and J by 0 bases, with 10 bases between them. Germline V gene data show CDR1 as SNHLY and CDR2 as FYNNEI. The CDR3 is CASNRGNSNQPQHF. CDR3 sequence (DNA): TGTGCCAGCAACCGGGGCAATAGCAATCAGCCCCAGCATTTT.

The genes are TRBV25-1 and TRBJ1-2; no reliable D call. V gave up 1 base and J gave up 5 bases, with 2 bases separating them. Germline V gene data show CDR1 as MGHDK and CDR2 as SYGVNS. The CDR3 sequence is 11 residues long. Written as DNA, the CDR3 is TGTGCCAGCAGTGAATTGTATGGCTACACCTTC. It encodes CASSELYGYTF.

V usage is TRBV6-5 and J usage is TRBJ2-7, with 9 bases lining up with TRBD1. The V gene's germline CDR1 is MNHEY and CDR2 SVGAGI. The CDR3 runs to 14 residues. V shed 6 bases, J shed 1 base, and the junction held 4 bases outside the gene matches. CDR3 sequence (DNA): TGTGCCAGCAGGCCCGGGACAGGGTCCTACGAGCAGTACTTC. This sequence encodes CASRPGTGSYEQYF.

This clone was counted between two and nine times. This sequence joins TRBV7-2 and TRBJ1-5; no clear D gene. Germline CDR1 reads SGHTA; CDR2 reads FQGNSA. Trimming cost V 0 bases and J 7 bases, with 10 bases left between them. The CDR3 is made up of 14 amino acids. This CDR3 is CASSLASGEQPQHF. CDR3 coding DNA: TGTGCCAGCAGCTTAGCTTCTGGGGAACAGCCCCAGCATTTT.

This chain links TRBV18 with TRBJ2-5; a possible D gene is TRBD2 (5 bases). CDR1 KGHSH and CDR2 LQKENI come from the germline V gene. Trimming took off 6 bases at V and 2 bases at J, with 10 bases between the two ends. The CDR3 sequence is 13 residues long. CDR3 sequence reads: CASSSGLQETQYF. The CDR3 DNA reads TGTGCCAGCTCGTCGGGATTACAAGAGACCCAGTACTTC.

The sample holds a few counts of this clone. CDR3 sequence reads: CASSPNRGGELFF. For the CDR3, the DNA is TGTGCCAGCAGCCCAAATCGGGGCGGGGAGCTGTTTTTT. The rearrangement links TRBV11-2 to TRBJ2-2, with a possible D match to TRBD2 (5 bases). The CDR3 is 13 amino acids. From germline, CDR1 is SGHAT and CDR2 FQNNGV. Trimming removed 5 bases at V and 7 bases at J, with 11 bases between.